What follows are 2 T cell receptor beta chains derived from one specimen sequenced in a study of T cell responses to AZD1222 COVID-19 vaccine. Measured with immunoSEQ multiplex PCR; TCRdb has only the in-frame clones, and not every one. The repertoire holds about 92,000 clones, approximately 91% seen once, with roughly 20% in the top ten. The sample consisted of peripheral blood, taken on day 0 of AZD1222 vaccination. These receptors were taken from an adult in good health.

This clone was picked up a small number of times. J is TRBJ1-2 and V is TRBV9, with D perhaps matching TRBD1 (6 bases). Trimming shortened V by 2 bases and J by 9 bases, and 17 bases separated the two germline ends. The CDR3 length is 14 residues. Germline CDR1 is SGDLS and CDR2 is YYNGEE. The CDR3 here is CASSVPGGGSSYTF. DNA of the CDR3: TGTGCCAGCAGCGTCCCCGGAGGGGGGTCGAGCTACACCTTC.

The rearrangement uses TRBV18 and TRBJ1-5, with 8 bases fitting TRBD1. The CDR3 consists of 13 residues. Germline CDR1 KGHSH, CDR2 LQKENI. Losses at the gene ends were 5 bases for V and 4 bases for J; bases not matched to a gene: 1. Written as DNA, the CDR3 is TGTGCCAGCTCAAGACAGGGGAATCAGCCCCAGCATTTT. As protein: CASSRQGNQPQHF.